This is a list of T cell receptor beta chains from one sample in a study of blood T cells in healthy people across ages. TCRdb independently ran MiXCR on the 5' RACE reads; one entry per CDR3 protein. This table holds roughly 790,000 distinct CDR3 sequences, roughly 44% found once. The sample was blood. Source of these receptors: a woman aged 55-75 years in good health. Both conserved end residues are part of each CDR3. A D gene is named only where the DNA matches it firmly. Expanded clones are given a class, and other clones once, few, many or no size at all.

size,D,J,V,CDR3,DNA
few,.,TRBJ2-3,TRBV6-2/TRBV6-3,CASSYRLGGDTQYF,TGTGCCAGCAGTTACCGACTAGGGGGAGATACGCAGTATTTT
.,.,TRBJ2-1,TRBV9,CASSVLQGRDEQFF,TGTGCCAGCAGCGTGCTACAGGGACGGGATGAGCAGTTCTTC
.,.,TRBJ2-3,TRBV6-5,CVSKATDTRYF,TGTGTCAGCAAGGCGACAGATACGCGGTATTTT
.,.,TRBJ2-7,TRBV4-1,CASSQDLQVGTYEQYF,TGCGCCAGCAGCCAAGATCTACAGGTCGGGACCTACGAGCAGTACTTC
few,.,TRBJ2-2,TRBV20-1,CSARAGGPGELFF,TGCAGTGCTCGGGCAGGGGGGCCCGGGGAGCTGTTTTTT
once,.,TRBJ2-1,TRBV11-3,CASSPQHQGAYNEQFF,TGTGCCAGCAGCCCTCAACACCAGGGAGCCTACAATGAGCAGTTCTTC
few,TRBD1,TRBJ1-1,TRBV10-3,CAISQGTENTEAFF,TGTGCCATCAGTCAAGGGACAGAGAACACTGAAGCTTTCTTT
.,TRBD2,TRBJ2-7,TRBV10-3,CAISPGLAGAYEQYF,TGTGCCATCAGCCCGGGACTAGCGGGAGCTTACGAGCAGTACTTC
.,TRBD2,TRBJ2-1,TRBV20-1,CSARDSTRLAGATGGNEQFF,TGCAGTGCTAGAGATTCCACCCGGCTAGCGGGGGCCACCGGAGGCAATGAGCAGTTCTTC
.,.,TRBJ1-2,TRBV12-3/TRBV12-4,CASGSQGRGYTF,TGTGCCAGCGGTTCACAGGGCCGGGGCTACACCTTC
.,TRBD1,TRBJ1-2,TRBV25-1,CASQEQGNYGYTF,TGTGCCAGTCAAGAACAGGGGAACTATGGCTACACCTTC
few,TRBD2,TRBJ2-7,TRBV4-3,CASSQDSLRGVSGRANEQYF,TGCGCCAGCAGCCAAGATTCATTAAGAGGGGTTAGCGGGAGGGCCAACGAGCAGTACTTC
.,TRBD2,TRBJ2-1,TRBV20-1,CSAPPPSGNEQFF,TGCAGTGCCCCGCCGCCTAGCGGCAATGAGCAGTTCTTC
.,TRBD2,TRBJ2-1,TRBV7-3,CASSYSLAGRDEQFF,TGTGCCAGCAGCTATTCTTTAGCGGGACGCGATGAGCAGTTCTTC
.,.,TRBJ2-2,TRBV29-1,CSVGLAQNTGELFF,TGCAGCGTCGGATTGGCCCAAAACACCGGGGAGCTGTTTTTT
.,.,TRBJ2-3,TRBV5-1,CASSSMGGVTDTQYF,TGCGCCAGCAGCTCGATGGGGGGCGTCACAGATACGCAGTATTTT
.,.,TRBJ2-3,TRBV10-3,CAISETGNTDTQYF,TGTGCCATCAGTGAGACGGGGAACACAGATACGCAGTATTTT
.,TRBD2,TRBJ2-1,TRBV3-1,CASSQGLAGGLNIQFF,TGTGCCAGCAGCCAAGGGCTAGCGGGAGGCCTAAACATTCAGTTCTTC
.,TRBD1,TRBJ1-2,TRBV3-1,CASTHDLTGGGYTF,TGTGCCAGCACCCACGACCTAACAGGGGGCGGCTACACCTTC
few,TRBD1,TRBJ2-4,TRBV28,CASSSTGGLAKNIQYF,TGTGCCAGCAGCAGCACAGGGGGCCTGGCCAAAAACATTCAGTACTTC
.,.,TRBJ2-6,TRBV4-2,CASSQGQRMSNVLTF,TGTGCCAGCAGCCAGGGCCAGCGTATGTCCAACGTCCTGACTTTC
few,.,TRBJ2-6,TRBV20-1,CSAESGTNVLTF,TGCAGTGCTGAGTCCGGGACCAACGTCCTGACTTTC
.,TRBD2,TRBJ2-5,TRBV7-2,CASSLVASGGSGETQYF,TGTGCCAGCAGCTTAGTGGCTAGCGGGGGGTCGGGAGAGACCCAGTACTTC
.,TRBD2,TRBJ2-1,TRBV6-6,CASRAGGDNEQFF,TGTGCCAGCAGAGCGGGGGGGGACAATGAGCAGTTCTTC
few,TRBD2,TRBJ2-2,TRBV20-1,CSAPALAGDDTGELFF,TGCAGTGCACCCGCTCTAGCGGGAGACGACACCGGGGAGCTGTTTTTT
.,TRBD1,TRBJ2-7,TRBV28,CASKPDRASIFYEQYF,TGTGCCAGCAAACCAGACAGGGCAAGTATCTTCTACGAGCAGTACTTC
.,.,TRBJ2-7,TRBV6-5,CASSYSTRAKNPPYEQYF,TGTGCCAGCAGTTACTCCACCAGGGCCAAGAATCCCCCCTACGAGCAGTACTTC
.,.,TRBJ1-5,TRBV24-1,CATSEATGAVGQPQHF,TGTGCCACCAGTGAAGCGACGGGGGCGGTAGGTCAGCCCCAGCATTTT
.,TRBD1,TRBJ1-6,TRBV27,CASSPLDRGYNSPLHF,TGTGCCAGCAGTCCCCTAGACAGGGGTTACAATTCACCCCTCCACTTT
few,.,TRBJ2-1,TRBV7-9,CASSQNEQFF,TGTGCCAGCTCCCAAAATGAGCAGTTCTTC
many,.,TRBJ2-3,TRBV29-1,CSAPGLRDTQYF,TGCAGCGCCCCGGGACTGCGGGATACGCAGTATTTT
few,TRBD2,TRBJ2-1,TRBV20-1,CSASTSGRGDEQFF,TGCAGTGCTAGCACTAGCGGGAGGGGCGATGAGCAGTTCTTC
.,.,TRBJ2-7,TRBV5-1,CASSPPGRSYEQYF,TGCGCCAGCAGCCCTCCGGGACGTTCCTACGAGCAGTACTTC
.,TRBD1,TRBJ2-2,TRBV12-3/TRBV12-4,CASSSYSGTGSGTGELFF,TGTGCCAGCAGTTCCTACTCCGGGACAGGGTCGGGAACCGGGGAGCTGTTTTTT
.,.,TRBJ1-5,TRBV7-2,CASSLGRGHASNQPQHF,TGTGCCAGCAGCTTAGGCCGCGGTCACGCTAGCAATCAGCCCCAGCATTTT
few,TRBD1,TRBJ2-7,TRBV20-1,CSASGQGKTYEQYF,TGCAGTGCCTCCGGACAGGGGAAGACCTACGAGCAGTACTTC
.,TRBD1,TRBJ2-7,TRBV7-2,CASSLGWDRASYEQYF,TGTGCCAGCAGCTTAGGTTGGGACAGGGCTTCCTACGAGCAGTACTTC
many,.,TRBJ1-1,TRBV5-1,CASSLDRNTEAFF,TGTGCCAGCAGCTTAGACAGGAACACTGAAGCTTTCTTT
.,.,TRBJ1-2,TRBV7-3,CASSLNGLGNYGYTF,TGTGCCAGCAGCTTAAATGGGTTGGGGAACTATGGCTACACCTTC
few,.,TRBJ2-3,TRBV6-1,CASSETDYGDTQYF,TGTGCCAGCAGTGAAACTGACTATGGGGATACGCAGTATTTT
.,.,TRBJ1-1,TRBV4-2,CASALPGTLNTGAFF,TGTGCCAGTGCCCTTCCAGGGACACTGAACACTGGAGCTTTCTTT
.,TRBD1,TRBJ2-5,TRBV2,CASRTGTGAETQYF,TGTGCCAGCAGAACCGGGACAGGGGCCGAGACCCAGTACTTC
few,.,TRBJ1-2,TRBV7-2,CARGGPDYGYTF,TGTGCCAGGGGGGGGCCAGACTATGGCTACACCTTC
.,.,TRBJ2-7,TRBV20-1,CSAREGGALTYEQYF,TGCAGTGCTAGAGAAGGGGGGGCCCTCACCTACGAGCAGTACTTC
once,.,TRBJ2-7,TRBV15,CATSRGGDETYEQYF,TGTGCCACCAGCAGAGGAGGGGACGAAACCTACGAGCAGTACTTC
few,TRBD2,TRBJ2-7,TRBV12-3/TRBV12-4,CASSDWGAGNTYEQYF,TGTGCCAGCAGCGACTGGGGAGCGGGAAATACCTACGAGCAGTACTTC
few,TRBD2,TRBJ2-1,TRBV19,CASSPNGGDYNEQFF,TGTGCCAGTAGTCCCAACGGGGGGGACTACAATGAGCAGTTCTTC
.,TRBD2,TRBJ2-5,TRBV24-1,CATSNVAGFVQETQYF,TGTGCCACCAGTAATGTAGCGGGATTTGTGCAAGAGACCCAGTACTTC
.,TRBD1,TRBJ1-4,TRBV6-1,CASSDRGYEKLFF,TGTGCCAGCAGTGACAGGGGGTACGAAAAACTGTTTTTT
few,.,TRBJ2-7,TRBV10-3,CAISDSGTVYEQYF,TGTGCCATCAGTGATTCCGGGACGGTCTACGAGCAGTACTTC
few,TRBD2,TRBJ2-1,TRBV5-1,CASSLGLAGAGNNEQFF,TGCGCCAGCAGCTTGGGACTAGCGGGAGCGGGGAACAATGAGCAGTTCTTC
.,.,TRBJ1-2,TRBV25-1,CASSDFGKGLNYGYTF,TGTGCCAGCAGTGACTTTGGCAAAGGTTTAAACTATGGCTACACCTTC
.,TRBD1,TRBJ2-1,TRBV14,CASSQDLSGTGNEQFF,TGTGCCAGCAGCCAAGATCTTTCGGGGACAGGGAATGAGCAGTTCTTC